This T cell receptor (beta chain) was found in a study of T-cell reconstitution after alpha-beta-depleted transplantation in children. This sample's TCRbeta library carried unique molecular identifier barcodes. TCRdb ran MiXCR on the PCR reads and lists one entry per CDR3 protein. This table has more than 550,000 distinct CDR3 sequences, about 10% appearing once. This clonotype appeared many times. The CDR3 covers 14 residues. Trimming pared 3 bases from V and 6 bases from J, leaving 12 bases between. Sequenced material: PBMCs from the stem cell graft donor, taken from the stem cell graft. The chain couples TRBV12-3 or TRBV12-4 to TRBJ2-1; tentatively, D is TRBD1 (5 bases). This receptor was identified in a human donor who donated a stem cell graft to a child with acute myeloid leukemia. The CDR3 sequence is CASSFLVQGNEQFF. DNA of the CDR3: TGTGCCAGCAGTTTCTTGGTTCAGGGCAATGAGCAGTTCTTC.